A single sample gave rise to the 23 T cell receptor beta chains below, sequenced in a study of T cell changes during pregnancy in multiple sclerosis. Some clones are missing from TCRdb's copy, which holds only in-frame ones; the method was immunoSEQ multiplex PCR. The repertoire consists of about 48,000 clones, with 85% to 95% occurring once and the leading ten covering 0.75% to 0.95%. Source: CD4+ T cells from peripheral blood mononuclear cells, taken in the second trimester of pregnancy. These TCRs come from a female donor in good health, enrolled as a control in a pregnancy study.

This rearrangement joins TRBV6-5 to TRBJ2-5, with 11 bases aligning to TRBD1. The CDR3 contains 14 residues. CDR1 is MNHEY and CDR2 is SVGAGI in the germline V gene. The trim removed 4 bases at V and 4 bases at J, leaving 2 bases unmatched. The CDR3, as DNA: TGTGCCAGCAGTTTCGGGACAGGGGGAGAGACCCAGTACTTC. Translation: CASSFGTGGETQYF.

Written as DNA, the CDR3 is TGCGCCAGCAGCTTGGTGCGGGTTTGGGACGAGCAGTACTTC. Its protein product is CASSLVRVWDEQYF. The rearrangement uses TRBV5-1 and TRBJ2-7, with a possible D match to TRBD2 (5 bases). The CDR3 sequence is 14 residues long. V was shortened by 0 bases and J by 5 bases, with 12 bases between the two germline ends. Germline CDR1 and CDR2: SGHRS and YFSETQ.

The chain is built from TRBV6-5 and TRBJ2-3, with 15 bases lining up with TRBD2. This CDR3 contains 15 residues. From germline, CDR1 is MNHEY and CDR2 SVGAGI. V shed 5 bases and J 4 bases; nucleotides not matched to a gene: 1. CDR3 residues: CASSGLAGGPDTQYF. CDR3 coding DNA: TGTGCCAGCAGTGGACTAGCGGGGGGGCCAGATACGCAGTATTTT.

J is TRBJ1-1 and V is TRBV30; no firm D call. CDR1 is GTSNPN and CDR2 is SVGIG in the germline V gene (reference sequence). The CDR3 covers 12 residues. Trimming left V 1 base short and J 11 bases short, with 14 bases between. DNA of the CDR3: TGTGCCTGGAGTGGGTTTCGGGTTCCGGCTTTCTTT. Residues: CAWSGFRVPAFF.

The chain is built from TRBV2 and TRBJ2-3; 8 bases match TRBD2. The CDR3 totals 15 residues. Germline CDR1 and CDR2: SNHLY and FYNNEI. V lost 4 bases and J lost 1; bases outside the gene matches: 4. The CDR3 here is CASSAGGSGTDTQYF. The CDR3 region has the DNA TGTGCCAGCAGTGCGGGAGGGAGTGGCACAGATACGCAGTATTTT.

This chain connects TRBV28 to TRBJ2-1, with D perhaps matching TRBD2 (6 bases). The V end lost 4 bases, the J end lost 7 bases, and 20 bases lay between the germline ends. CDR1 and CDR2 (germline): MDHEN, SYDVKM. The CDR3 runs to 16 residues. CDR3 nucleotides: TGTGCCAGCAGTTCTCCTTTCTCGGGGAGGTGGAATGAGCAGTTCTTC. Its translation: CASSSPFSGRWNEQFF.

CDR3 sequence: CASSLDRGLSNEKLFF. In nucleotides, the CDR3 is TGCGCCAGCAGCCTGGACAGGGGGCTTTCTAATGAAAAACTGTTTTTT. V gene TRBV4-1 combines with J gene TRBJ1-4; 11 bases map to TRBD1. The junction had 4 bases not matched to a gene; V was cut back by 4 bases and J by 3 bases. This CDR3 contains 16 residues. Germline CDR1 MGHRA, CDR2 YSYEKL.

The chain employs TRBV5-8 and TRBJ2-7; perhaps TRBD2 as D (6 bases). The germline V gene encodes CDR1 SGHTS and CDR2 YDEGEE. This CDR3 region has 15 residues. The V end was cut by 6 bases, the J end by 2 bases, with 18 bases between. CDR3 in amino acids: CASTKPGLATYEQYF. CDR3 DNA sequence: TGTGCCAGCACAAAGCCGGGACTGGCAACCTACGAGCAGTACTTC.

The chain combines TRBV4-1 with TRBJ2-3, with 10 bases matching TRBD2. The germline V gene encodes CDR1 MGHRA and CDR2 YSYEKL. This CDR3 comprises 18 residues. J gave up 5 bases and V 0 bases, and 11 bases lay outside the gene matches. The CDR3 sequence: CASSQESALAGVRDTQYF. The CDR3 bases are TGCGCCAGCAGCCAAGAATCCGCCCTAGCGGGGGTTAGAGATACGCAGTATTTT.

The chain combines TRBV10-2 with TRBJ2-7; the match to TRBD2 covers 9 bases. The junction had 6 bases not matched to a gene; V was cut back by 3 bases and J by 0 bases. There are 16 residues in the CDR3. Looked up from germline, CDR1 is WSHSY and CDR2 is SAAADI. The CDR3 DNA follows: TGCGCCAGCAGTGACCCCCGGACTAGCGCCTCCTACGAGCAGTACTTC. Residues: CASSDPRTSASYEQYF.

The chain has TRBV5-8 and TRBJ2-7; TRBD1 aligns across 10 bases. This CDR3 has 15 residues. With 0 bases clipped from V and 7 bases from J, the junction kept 7 bases outside the gene matches. Germline CDR1 and CDR2: SGHTS and YDEGEE. CDR3 region: CASSLVGQGFREQYF. The CDR3 nucleotides read TGTGCCAGCAGCTTGGTGGGACAGGGGTTTAGGGAGCAGTACTTC. The variable domain in full, with the rest retrieved from reference TRBV5-8 and TRBJ2-7, is EAGVTQSPTHLIKTRGQQATLRCSPISGHTSVYWYQQALGLGLQFLLWYDEGEERNRGNFPPRFSGRQFPNYSSELNVNALELEDSALYLCASSLVGQGFREQYFGPGTRLTVT.

In regard to this clone: Germline and junction disagree at one end, which may indicate a read error. The chain joins TRBV14 to TRBJ2-1, with TRBD2 identical over 10 bases. The CDR3 extends over 13 amino acids. In germline, CDR1 is SGHDN, CDR2 FVKESK. The DNA of the CDR3 is TGTGCCAGCAGCCAAGGACTAGCGGGCGTGAGGGTCTTC. The encoded protein is CASSQGLAGVRVF.

This chain uses TRBV7-6 with TRBJ1-5, with TRBD1 matching 8 bases. The CDR3 runs 13 residues. V lost 5 bases, J lost 6 bases, and 3 bases stayed unmatched. CDR1 and CDR2 from the germline V gene are SGHVS and FNYEAQ. CDR3 sequence (DNA): TGTGCCAGCAGCCCAGGGGGCGGTCAGCCCCAGCATTTT. This gives the protein CASSPGGGQPQHF.

The chain links TRBV5-1 to TRBJ1-2, with 7 positions matching TRBD1. The CDR3 sequence is 15 residues long. V lost 0 bases to trimming and J lost 6 bases; unmatched junction nucleotides: 8. Looked up from germline, CDR1 is SGHRS and CDR2 is YFSETQ. The CDR3 is CASSLGGGSKDGYTF. The CDR3 region has the DNA TGCGCCAGCAGCTTGGGAGGGGGCTCTAAGGATGGCTACACCTTC. The full variable domain, with the rest looked up from reference TRBV5-1 and TRBJ1-2, is KAGVTQTPRYLIKTRGQQVTLSCSPISGHRSVSWYQQTPGQGLQFLFEYFSETQRNKGNFPGRFSGRQFSNSRSEMNVSTLELGDSALYLCASSLGGGSKDGYTFGSGTRLTVV.

The rearrangement uses TRBV7-9 and TRBJ2-1; D is unresolved. Germline V CDR1 and CDR2: SEHNR, FQNEAQ (reference sequence). The CDR3 contains 18 residues. Trimming left V 3 bases short and J 0 bases short, with 18 bases between. DNA for the CDR3: TGTGCCAGCAGCTTCGTATTGTACCGGCGAGGCTCCTACAATGAGCAGTTCTTC. This gives the protein CASSFVLYRRGSYNEQFF.

V gene TRBV7-2 combines with J gene TRBJ1-5; 8 nucleotides line up with TRBD1. Germline V lookup: CDR1 SGHTA, CDR2 FQGNSA. The CDR3 has 14 residues. With V trimmed by 5 bases and J by 5 bases, 5 bases remained unmatched. The CDR3, as DNA: TGTGCCAGCAGCCCAGGACAGGGTTATCAGCCCCAGCATTTT. This sequence encodes CASSPGQGYQPQHF.

CDR3 amino acids: CASSMGRAPLHF. The CDR3, as DNA: TGTGCCAGTAGTATGGGGCGAGCACCCCTCCACTTT. The rearrangement uses TRBV19 and TRBJ1-6, with D possibly matching TRBD1 (5 bases). The CDR3 totals 12 residues. V gave up 3 bases and J gave up 11 bases, with 8 bases separating them. Per germline, CDR1 LNHDA and CDR2 SQIVND (reference sequence).

This clone was detected only a few times. The chain combines TRBV10-2 with TRBJ2-3, with D perhaps matching TRBD2 (6 bases). The CDR3 runs 14 residues. Trimming left V 5 bases short and J 2 bases short, with 11 bases between. Germline V gene sequence: CDR1 WSHSY, CDR2 SAAADI. The CDR3 loop is CASSSGLHTDTQYF. CDR3 in DNA: TGCGCCAGCAGTTCGGGACTGCACACAGATACGCAGTATTTT.

The gene calls are TRBV5-8 and TRBJ2-1, with TRBD2 identical over 7 bases. CDR1 is SGHTS and CDR2 is YDEGEE in the germline V gene. The CDR3 is 15 amino acids. V dropped 0 bases and J dropped 4; count of bases not matched to a gene: 4. In DNA form, the CDR3 reads TGTGCCAGCAGCTTGGTGGCGGGGGTTTACAATGAGCAGTTCTTC. It is translated as CASSLVAGVYNEQFF. Using reference TRBV5-8 and TRBJ2-1 for the parts outside the CDR3, the full variable domain is EAGVTQSPTHLIKTRGQQATLRCSPISGHTSVYWYQQALGLGLQFLLWYDEGEERNRGNFPPRFSGRQFPNYSSELNVNALELEDSALYLCASSLVAGVYNEQFFGPGTRLTVL.

This clone has only a few counts. This chain uses TRBV5-6 with TRBJ2-5; TRBD2 agrees at 13 bases. Per the germline V gene, CDR1 is SGHDT and CDR2 is YYEEEE. The CDR3 extends over 15 amino acids. Trimming removed 2 bases from V and 5 bases from J; junction bases left unmatched: 3. The DNA for the CDR3 is TGTGCCAGCAGCTTACAACTAGCGGGAGGGGAGACCCAGTACTTC. Protein sequence: CASSLQLAGGETQYF.

This clone was seen just once. V and J are TRBV6-5 and TRBJ2-7; D is undetermined. Trimming pared 0 bases from V and 4 bases from J, leaving 7 bases between. This CDR3 contains 13 residues. The germline CDR1 and CDR2 sequences are MNHEY and SVGAGI. In nucleotides, the CDR3 is TGTGCCAGCAGTTACTCGCGAGAATACGAGCAGTACTTC. Amino acids: CASSYSREYEQYF.

V usage is TRBV29-1 and J usage is TRBJ1-2, with D maybe TRBD1 (6 bases). Trimming removed 7 bases from V and 3 bases from J, with 24 bases in between. Germline V CDR1 and CDR2: SQVTM, ANQGSEA. This CDR3 contains 16 residues. The CDR3 loop reads CSASTGKYVGDYGYTF. CDR3 coding DNA: TGCAGCGCCAGCACAGGGAAATACGTGGGAGACTATGGCTACACCTTC.

The V call is TRBV10-3, the J call TRBJ1-5, with 9 bases that match TRBD1. Germline V gene lookup returns CDR1 ENHRY and CDR2 SYGVKD. The J segment lost 4 bases and the V segment lost 0 bases, leaving 4 bases of the junction unmatched. The CDR3 spans 16 residues. The CDR3 region is CAISESGTGRNQPQHF. The CDR3 bases are TGTGCCATCAGTGAGTCCGGGACAGGGCGGAATCAGCCCCAGCATTTT.